This TCR beta chain was captured in a study of shared T cell receptors in the human thymus. The CDR3 has 13 residues. V lost 3 bases to trimming and J lost 4 bases, with 10 bases between them. Germline V gives CDR1 MDHEN, CDR2 SYDVKM. Libraries were prepared by immunoSEQ multiplex PCR; TCRdb keeps only in-frame clonotypes and omits some of them. The table lists approximately 660,000 clones, approximately 88% of them singletons. This clone was seen once. This same sample was also part of a study on human thymus T cells. From that study: Thymus tissue for the work was resected from patients undergoing corrective heart surgery. Thymic and blood repertoires appeared to display a bias in their usage of V and J genes.

The source of this sequence is a boy under three years old with a congenital heart defect. The rearrangement joins TRBV28 to TRBJ2-7; D is uncertain. What was sequenced was thymocytes. The CDR3 spells CASSLSLCYEQYF. In nucleotides, the CDR3 is TGTGCCAGCAGTTTGAGTCTCTGTTACGAGCAGTACTTC.